This TCR beta chain was identified in a study of blood T cell repertoires in COVID-19. Cohort allocation depended upon clinical history that participants reported. Sequenced by immunoSEQ multiplex PCR; TCRdb stores in-frame clones only, minus some. The sample shows approximately 180,000 clones, nearly 90% of them seen only once. The length of the CDR3 is 17 residues. Trimming removed 2 bases from V and 5 bases from J; junction bases left unmatched: 10. Germline CDR1 and CDR2: SGDLS and YYNGEE. The origin of this receptor is a woman aged 40-49 years with acute COVID-19. The sequencing input was PBMCs or T cells enriched from blood (not recorded which). The chain recombines TRBV9 with TRBJ2-2; 9 bases are shared with TRBD2. CDR3 sequence: CASSVGGLARGTGELFF. The CDR3 DNA reads TGTGCCAGCAGCGTCGGAGGACTAGCGAGGGGGACCGGGGAGCTGTTTTTT.